A selection of T cell receptor beta chains follows, all from one sample in a study of neoadjuvant anti-PD-1 for oral cavity cancer. Sequenced by immunoSEQ multiplex PCR; TCRdb stores in-frame clones only, minus some. The sample holds approximately 16,000 clones; around 74% are singletons and the top ten take about 2.7%. Specimen: PBMCs, collected before nivolumab (anti-PD-1) treatment. The source is a person aged 40 to 85 with oral cavity squamous cell carcinoma. Both conserved end residues are part of each CDR3. Fields, in order: V gene, J gene, D gene, CDR3 protein. The D gene is left open where the match is weak.

V: TRBV9; J: TRBJ1-1; D: -; CDR3: CASSVVGTNTEAFF
V: TRBV11-2; J: TRBJ2-3; D: -; CDR3: CASSRSRVFTDTQYF
V: TRBV5-6; J: TRBJ1-5; D: -; CDR3: CASSLPGRDNQPQHF
V: TRBV11-2; J: TRBJ1-2; D: TRBD1; CDR3: CASSSTGIYGYTF
V: TRBV29-1; J: TRBJ1-1; D: -; CDR3: CSVLLNLNTEAFF
V: TRBV30; J: TRBJ2-5; D: TRBD1; CDR3: CAWSRLMRGQGHQETQYF
V: TRBV6-5; J: TRBJ2-1; D: TRBD2; CDR3: CASSYSGLAGLDEQFF
V: TRBV2; J: TRBJ1-2; D: -; CDR3: CASSGTAGGYTF
V: TRBV6-1; J: TRBJ2-7; D: TRBD1; CDR3: CASREIGQGGYEQYF
V: TRBV15; J: TRBJ2-2; D: -; CDR3: CATSRDMYTGELFF
V: TRBV5-6; J: TRBJ2-4; D: -; CDR3: CASSLLLKNIQYF
V: TRBV29-1; J: TRBJ2-5; D: -; CDR3: CSCPTLSGTQYF
V: TRBV6-5; J: TRBJ1-2; D: -; CDR3: CASSRGVNGYTF
V: TRBV6-5; J: TRBJ2-3; D: -; CDR3: CASSTTTDTQYF
V: TRBV5-8; J: TRBJ2-5; D: TRBD1; CDR3: CASSPGQGVGETQYF
V: TRBV2; J: TRBJ2-3; D: TRBD2; CDR3: CASLGTSGSGPTDTQYF
V: TRBV7-2; J: TRBJ2-7; D: TRBD1; CDR3: CASSPQGAKQYF
V: TRBV30; J: TRBJ1-2; D: TRBD1; CDR3: CARDRRNYGYTF